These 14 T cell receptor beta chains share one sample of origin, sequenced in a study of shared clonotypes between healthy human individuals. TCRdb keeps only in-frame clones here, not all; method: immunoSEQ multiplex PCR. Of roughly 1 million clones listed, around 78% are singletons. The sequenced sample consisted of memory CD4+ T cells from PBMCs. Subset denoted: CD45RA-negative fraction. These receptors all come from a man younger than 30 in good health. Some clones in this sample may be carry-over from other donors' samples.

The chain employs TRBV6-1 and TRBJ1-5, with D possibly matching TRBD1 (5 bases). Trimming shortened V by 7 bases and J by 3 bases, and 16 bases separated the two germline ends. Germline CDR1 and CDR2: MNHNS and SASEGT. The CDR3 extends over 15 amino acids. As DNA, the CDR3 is TGTGCCAGCACCCCGGGGCCAGCGTTCAATCAGCCCCAGCATTTT. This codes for CASTPGPAFNQPQHF.

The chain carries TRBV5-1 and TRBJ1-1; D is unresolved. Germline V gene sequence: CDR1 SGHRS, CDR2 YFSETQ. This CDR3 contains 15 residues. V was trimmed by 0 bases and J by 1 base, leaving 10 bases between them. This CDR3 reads CASSLVGRANTEAFF. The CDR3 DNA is TGCGCCAGCAGCTTGGTGGGGAGAGCGAACACTGAAGCTTTCTTT. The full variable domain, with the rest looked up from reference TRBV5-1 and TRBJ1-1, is KAGVTQTPRYLIKTRGQQVTLSCSPISGHRSVSWYQQTPGQGLQFLFEYFSETQRNKGNFPGRFSGRQFSNSRSEMNVSTLELGDSALYLCASSLVGRANTEAFFGQGTRLTVV.

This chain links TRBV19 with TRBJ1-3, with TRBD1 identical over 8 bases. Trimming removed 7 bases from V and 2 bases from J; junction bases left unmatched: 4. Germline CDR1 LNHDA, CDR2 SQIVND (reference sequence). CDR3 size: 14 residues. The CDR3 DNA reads TGTGCCAGTAACGACAGGGGAACTGGAAACACCATATATTTT. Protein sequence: CASNDRGTGNTIYF.

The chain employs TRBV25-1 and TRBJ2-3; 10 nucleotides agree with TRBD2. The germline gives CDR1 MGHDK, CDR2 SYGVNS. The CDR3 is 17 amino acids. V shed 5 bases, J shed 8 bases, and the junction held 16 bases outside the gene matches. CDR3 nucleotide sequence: TGTGCCAGCAGTCCCCGGGCTAGCGGGAGCCTGGGAAGTACGCAGTATTTT. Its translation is CASSPRASGSLGSTQYF.

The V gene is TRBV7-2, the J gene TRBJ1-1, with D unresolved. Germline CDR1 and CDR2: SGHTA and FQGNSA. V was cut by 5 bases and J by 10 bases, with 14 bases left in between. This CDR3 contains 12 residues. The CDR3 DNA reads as TGTGCCAGCAGCCTAAATATTGCTGGAGCTTTCTTT. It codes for CASSLNIAGAFF.

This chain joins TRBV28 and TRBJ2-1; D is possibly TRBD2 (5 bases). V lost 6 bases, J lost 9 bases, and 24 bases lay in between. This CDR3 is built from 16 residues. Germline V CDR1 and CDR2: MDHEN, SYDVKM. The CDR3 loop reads CASSSSGIQRVGEQFF. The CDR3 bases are TGTGCCAGCAGCTCATCCGGGATCCAACGGGTTGGTGAGCAGTTCTTC.

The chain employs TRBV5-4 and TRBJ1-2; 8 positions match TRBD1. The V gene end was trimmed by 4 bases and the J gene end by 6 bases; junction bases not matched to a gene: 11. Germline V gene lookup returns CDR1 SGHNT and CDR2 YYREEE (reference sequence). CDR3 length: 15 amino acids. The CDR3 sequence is CASSPTDRGTHGYTF. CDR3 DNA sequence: TGTGCCAGCAGCCCGACCGACAGGGGTACCCATGGCTACACCTTC.

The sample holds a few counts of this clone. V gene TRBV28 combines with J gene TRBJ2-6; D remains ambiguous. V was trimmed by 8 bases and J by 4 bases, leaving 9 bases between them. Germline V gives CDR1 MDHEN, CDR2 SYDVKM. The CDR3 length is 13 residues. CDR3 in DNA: TGTGCCAGCTTTAGGCCCGGGGCCAACGTCCTGACTTTC. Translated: CASFRPGANVLTF.

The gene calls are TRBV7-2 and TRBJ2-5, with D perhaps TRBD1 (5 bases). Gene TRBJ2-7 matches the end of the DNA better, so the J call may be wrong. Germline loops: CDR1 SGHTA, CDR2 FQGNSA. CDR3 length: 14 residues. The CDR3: CASSFSRGSYEQYF. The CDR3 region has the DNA TGTGCCAGCAGCTTCTCTAGGGGTTCCTACGAGCAGTACTTC.

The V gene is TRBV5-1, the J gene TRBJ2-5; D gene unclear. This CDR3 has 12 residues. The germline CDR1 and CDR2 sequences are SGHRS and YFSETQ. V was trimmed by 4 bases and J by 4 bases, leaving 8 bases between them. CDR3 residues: CASSTLLETQYF. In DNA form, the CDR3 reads TGCGCCAGCAGCACGCTCCTAGAGACCCAGTACTTC.

CDR3 sequence reads: CAWSWTVKNTEAFF. CDR3 bases: TGTGCCTGGAGCTGGACAGTGAAGAACACTGAAGCTTTCTTT. This chain links TRBV30 with TRBJ1-1; possible D gene TRBD1, 6 bases. Germline loops: CDR1 GTSNPN, CDR2 SVGIG (reference sequence). This CDR3 contains 14 residues. Trimming removed 3 bases from V and 1 base from J, with 12 bases in between.

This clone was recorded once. The chain's CDR3 is CASSLEGGETQYF. In nucleotides, the CDR3 is TGTGCCAGTAGTCTTGAGGGGGGGGAGACCCAGTACTTC. The V gene is TRBV19, the J gene TRBJ2-5; a weak D match, TRBD2 (7 bases). The V end was cut by 5 bases, the J end by 5 bases, with 12 bases between. The length of the CDR3 is 13 residues. Germline values: CDR1 LNHDA, CDR2 SQIVND (reference sequence). The whole variable domain, filled in from reference TRBV19 and TRBJ2-5, reads DGGITQSPKYLFRKEGQNVTLSCEQNLNHDAMYWYRQDPGQGLRLIYYSQIVNDFQKGDIAEGYSVSREKKESFPLTVTSAQKNPTAFYLCASSLEGGETQYFGPGTRLLVL.

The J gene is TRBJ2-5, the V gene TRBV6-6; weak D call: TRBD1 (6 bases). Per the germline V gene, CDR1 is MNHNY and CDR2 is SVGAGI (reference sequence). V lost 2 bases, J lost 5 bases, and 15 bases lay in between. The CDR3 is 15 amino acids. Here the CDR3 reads CASSYGDTREETQYF. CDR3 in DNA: TGTGCCAGCAGTTACGGGGACACGAGGGAGGAGACCCAGTACTTC.

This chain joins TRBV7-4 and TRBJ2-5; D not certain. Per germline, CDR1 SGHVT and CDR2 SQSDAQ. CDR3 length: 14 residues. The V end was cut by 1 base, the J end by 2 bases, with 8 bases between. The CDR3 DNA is TGTGCCAGCAGCTTAGAAAACCAACAAGAGACCCAGTACTTC. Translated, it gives CASSLENQQETQYF.